The entry that follows covers one T cell receptor (beta chain) sequence. The data were obtained in a study of blood T cells in healthy people across ages. A second PCR, run for about 7 to 12 cycles, used a sample-barcoded 5' primer plus a J-beta primer mix. Template switching added a 12-random-nucleotide identifier to every cDNA molecule. TCRdb independently ran MiXCR on the 5' RACE reads; one entry per CDR3 protein. The table lists about 1.8 million distinct CDR3 sequences, roughly 49% of them singletons. The TCR sequence derives from a woman aged 40 to 50 in good health. The sample was blood.

The CDR3 DNA reads TGTGCCAGCAGTAGCCAGGACAGCACTAACTATGGCTACACCTTC. Translated: CASSSQDSTNYGYTF. The chain employs TRBV6-6 and TRBJ1-2, with D possibly matching TRBD1 (6 bases). The germline V and J ends were trimmed by 5 bases and 0 bases, with 13 bases remaining between them. The germline V gene encodes CDR1 MNHNY and CDR2 SVGAGI (reference sequence). The CDR3 covers 15 residues.